Sequencing of this TCR beta chain was carried out in a study of graft-versus-host responses after intestinal transplantation. Study information: Each recipient received anti-thymocyte globulin induction, then tacrolimus and steroids for three to four years.

Notes on the study in general: Investigators detected GvH clones in recipient marrow, with some emerging earlier in ileum or blood.

Co-plated with approximately 200,000 CFSE-labeled responder cells were approximately 200,000 irradiated, violet-dye-labeled stimulator cells. This clone was found a few times. A junction end diverges from the germline sequence, so it may reflect a read error. TCRdb's copy holds only in-frame clones and misses some; the assay was immunoSEQ multiplex PCR. Here the sample spans roughly 6,500 clones, 20% to 25% being singletons. The sequence was obtained from a human patient who was an organ donor for intestinal transplantation. Sequences were derived from alloreactive CD4+ T cells from a mixed lymphocyte reaction culture, sampled before transplantation. Subset here: CFSE-low proliferating T cells sorted from roughly six-day pre-transplant mixed lymphocyte reaction (GvH or HvG direction).

The DNA of the CDR3 is TGTGCCAGCAGCGTAGCCAGGGGTTATGAGACCCAGTACTTC. Translated: CASSVARGYETQYF. This chain joins TRBV11-1 and TRBJ2-5; weak D call: TRBD1 (6 bases). This CDR3 is 14 amino acids long. Per the germline V gene, CDR1 is SGHAT and CDR2 is FQDESV (reference sequence).